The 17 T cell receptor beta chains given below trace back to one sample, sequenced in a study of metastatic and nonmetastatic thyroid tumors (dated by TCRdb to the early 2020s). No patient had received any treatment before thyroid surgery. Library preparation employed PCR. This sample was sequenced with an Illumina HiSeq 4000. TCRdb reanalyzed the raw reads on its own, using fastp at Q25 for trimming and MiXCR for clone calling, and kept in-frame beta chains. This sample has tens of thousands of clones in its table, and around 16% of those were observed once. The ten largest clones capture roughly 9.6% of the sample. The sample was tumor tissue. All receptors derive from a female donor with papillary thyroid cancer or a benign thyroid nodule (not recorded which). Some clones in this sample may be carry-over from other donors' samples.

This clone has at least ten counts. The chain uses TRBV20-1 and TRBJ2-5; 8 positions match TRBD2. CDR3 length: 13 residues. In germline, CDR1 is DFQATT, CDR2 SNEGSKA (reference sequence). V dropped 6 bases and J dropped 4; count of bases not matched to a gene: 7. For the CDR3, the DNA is TGCAGTGCAGGGCGGGGGGCAGGAGAGACCCAGTACTTC. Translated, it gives CSAGRGAGETQYF.

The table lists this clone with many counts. CDR3 coding DNA: TGTGCCAGCAGCCGGGGGACAGGGAACACCGGGGAGCTGTTTTTT. This encodes CASSRGTGNTGELFF. The rearrangement joins TRBV2 to TRBJ2-2, with 8 positions matching TRBD1. The V segment lost 6 bases and the J segment 1 base; nucleotides outside the gene matches: 4. The CDR3 spans 15 residues. From germline, CDR1 is SNHLY and CDR2 FYNNEI.

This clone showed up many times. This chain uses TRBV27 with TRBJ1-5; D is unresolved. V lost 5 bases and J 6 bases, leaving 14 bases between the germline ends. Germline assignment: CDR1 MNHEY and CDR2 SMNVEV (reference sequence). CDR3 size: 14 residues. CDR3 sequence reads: CASSGGGGGQPQHF. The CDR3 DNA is TGTGCCAGCAGTGGAGGAGGTGGCGGTCAGCCCCAGCATTTT.

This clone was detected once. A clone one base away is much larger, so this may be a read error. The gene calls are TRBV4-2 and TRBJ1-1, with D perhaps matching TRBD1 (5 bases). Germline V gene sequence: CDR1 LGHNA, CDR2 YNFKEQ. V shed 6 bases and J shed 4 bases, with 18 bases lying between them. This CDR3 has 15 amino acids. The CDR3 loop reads CASSRDQGRPTEAFF. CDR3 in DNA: TGTGCCAGCAGTCGTGACCAGGGAAGGCCCACTGAAGCTTTCTTT.

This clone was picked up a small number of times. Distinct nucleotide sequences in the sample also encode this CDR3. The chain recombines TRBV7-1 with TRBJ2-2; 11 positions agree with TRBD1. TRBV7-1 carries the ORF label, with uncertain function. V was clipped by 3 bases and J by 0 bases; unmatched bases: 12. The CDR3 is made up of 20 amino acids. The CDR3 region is CASSSWDRGFWYANTGELFF. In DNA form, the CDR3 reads TGTGCCAGCAGCTCTTGGGACAGGGGGTTCTGGTATGCGAACACCGGGGAGCTGTTTTTT.

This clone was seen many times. The CDR3 coding sequence is TGTGCCAGCAGTGGTTCAGGGGGCAGGGAGACCCAGTACTTC. Translation: CASSGSGGRETQYF. J is TRBJ2-5 and V is TRBV2, with 8 bases identical to TRBD1. Per the germline V gene, CDR1 is SNHLY and CDR2 is FYNNEI. The V and J ends lost 4 bases and 5 bases, in that order; junction bases with no gene match: 6. The CDR3 length is 14 residues.

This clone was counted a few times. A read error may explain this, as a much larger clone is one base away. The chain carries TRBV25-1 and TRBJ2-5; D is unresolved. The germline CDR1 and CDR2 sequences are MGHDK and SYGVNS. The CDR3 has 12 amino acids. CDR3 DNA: TGTGCCAGCAGTGAGGATTTTGAGACCCAGCACTTC. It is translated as CASSEDFETQHF. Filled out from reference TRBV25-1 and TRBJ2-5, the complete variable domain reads EADIYQTPRYLVIGTGKKITLECSQTMGHDKMYWYQQDPGMELHLIHYSYGVNSTEKGDLSSESTVSRIRTEHFPLTLESARPSHTSQYLCASSEDFETQHFGPGTRLLVL.

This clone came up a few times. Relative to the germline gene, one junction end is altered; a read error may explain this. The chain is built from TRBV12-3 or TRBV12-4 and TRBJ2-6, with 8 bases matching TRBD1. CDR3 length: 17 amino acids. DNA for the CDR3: TGTGCCAGCAGCCGGGGGACAGGCCTGGCTGGGACCAACGTCCTGACTTTC. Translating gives CASSRGTGLAGTNVLTF.

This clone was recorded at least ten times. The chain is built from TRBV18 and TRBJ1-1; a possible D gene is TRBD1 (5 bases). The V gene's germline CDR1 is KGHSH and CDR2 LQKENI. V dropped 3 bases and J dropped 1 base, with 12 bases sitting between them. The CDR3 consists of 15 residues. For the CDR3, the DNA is TGTGCCAGCTCACCCTCGGGGAGGGGGAACACTGAAGCTTTCTTT. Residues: CASSPSGRGNTEAFF.

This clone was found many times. Here the CDR3 reads CASSPTGSSNQPQHF. CDR3 DNA sequence: TGCGCCAGCAGCCCGACAGGGTCTAGCAATCAGCCCCAGCATTTT. The rearrangement links TRBV4-3 to TRBJ1-5; 7 bases map to TRBD1. CDR3 length: 15 residues. Trimming removed 4 bases from V and 0 bases from J; junction bases left unmatched: 3. The germline V gene encodes CDR1 LGHNA and CDR2 YSLEER.

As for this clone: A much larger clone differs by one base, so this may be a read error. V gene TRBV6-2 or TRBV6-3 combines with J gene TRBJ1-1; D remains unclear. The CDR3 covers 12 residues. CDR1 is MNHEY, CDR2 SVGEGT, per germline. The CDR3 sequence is CACSYFGLEAFF. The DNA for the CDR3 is TGTGCCTGCAGTTATTTTGGTCTGGAGGCTTTCTTT.

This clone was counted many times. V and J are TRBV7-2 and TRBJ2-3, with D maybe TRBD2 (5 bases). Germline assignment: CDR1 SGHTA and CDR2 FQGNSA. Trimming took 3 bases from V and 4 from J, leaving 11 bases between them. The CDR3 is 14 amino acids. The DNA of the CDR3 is TGTGCCAGCAGCTTGGAGGTATCCCCAGATACGCAGTATTTT. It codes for CASSLEVSPDTQYF.

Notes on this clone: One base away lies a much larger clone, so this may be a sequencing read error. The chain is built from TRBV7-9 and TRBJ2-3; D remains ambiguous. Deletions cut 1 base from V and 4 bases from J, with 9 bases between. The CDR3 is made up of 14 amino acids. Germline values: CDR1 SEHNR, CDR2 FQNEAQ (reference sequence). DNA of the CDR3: TGTGCCAGCAGCTTAGGCAGGACCCCAGATACGCAGTATTTT. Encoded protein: CASSLGRTPDTQYF.

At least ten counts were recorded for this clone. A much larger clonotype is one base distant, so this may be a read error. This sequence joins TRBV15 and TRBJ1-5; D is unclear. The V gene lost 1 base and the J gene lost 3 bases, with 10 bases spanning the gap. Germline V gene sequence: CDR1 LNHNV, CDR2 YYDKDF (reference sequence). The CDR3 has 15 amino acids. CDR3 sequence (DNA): TGTGCCACCAGCAGAGGGTCGGTTATCAATCAGCCCCAGCATTTT. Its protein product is CATSRGSVINQPQHF. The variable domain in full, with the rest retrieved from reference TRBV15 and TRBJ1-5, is DAMVIQNPRYQVTQFGKPVTLSCSQTLNHNVMYWYQQKSSQAPKLLFHYYDKDFNNEADTPDNFQSRRPNTSFCFLDIRSPGLGDTAMYLCATSRGSVINQPQHFGDGTRLSIL.

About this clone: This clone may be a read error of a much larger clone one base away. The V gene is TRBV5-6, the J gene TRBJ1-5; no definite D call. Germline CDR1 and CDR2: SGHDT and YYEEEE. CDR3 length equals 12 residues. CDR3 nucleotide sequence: TGTTCCAGCAGCTCGTACAATCAGCCCCAGCATTTT. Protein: CSSSSYNQPQHF.

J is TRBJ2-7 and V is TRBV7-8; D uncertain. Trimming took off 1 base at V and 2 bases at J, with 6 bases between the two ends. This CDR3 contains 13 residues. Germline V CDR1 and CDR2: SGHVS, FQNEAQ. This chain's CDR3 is CASSLGSTYEQYF. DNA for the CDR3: TGTGCCAGCAGCTTAGGATCCACCTACGAGCAGTACTTC.

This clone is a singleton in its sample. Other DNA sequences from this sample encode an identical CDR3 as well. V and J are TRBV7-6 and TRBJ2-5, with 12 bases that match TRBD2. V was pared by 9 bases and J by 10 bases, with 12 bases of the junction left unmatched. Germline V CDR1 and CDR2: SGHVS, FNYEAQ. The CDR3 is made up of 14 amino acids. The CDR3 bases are TGTGCCAGTAGCCCCTCGGGACTAGCGGGTCACCAGTACTTC. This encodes CASSPSGLAGHQYF.